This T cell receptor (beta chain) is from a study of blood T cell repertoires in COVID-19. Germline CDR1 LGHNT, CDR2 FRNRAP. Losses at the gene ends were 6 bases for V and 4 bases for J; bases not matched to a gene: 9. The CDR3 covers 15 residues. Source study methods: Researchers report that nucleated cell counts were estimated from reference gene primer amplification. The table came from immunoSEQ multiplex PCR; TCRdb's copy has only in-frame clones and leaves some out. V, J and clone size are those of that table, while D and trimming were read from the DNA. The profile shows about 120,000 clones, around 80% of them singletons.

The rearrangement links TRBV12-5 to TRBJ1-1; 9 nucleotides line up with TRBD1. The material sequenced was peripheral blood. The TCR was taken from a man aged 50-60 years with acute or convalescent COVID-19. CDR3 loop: CASGRTQGAGTEAFF. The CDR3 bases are TGTGCTAGTGGCCGGACACAGGGGGCAGGCACTGAAGCTTTCTTT. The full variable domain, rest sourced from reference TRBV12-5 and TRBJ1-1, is DARVTQTPRHKVTEMGQEVTMRCQPILGHNTVFWYRQTMMQGLELLAYFRNRAPLDDSGMPKDRFSAEMPDATLATLKIQPSEPRDSAVYFCASGRTQGAGTEAFFGQGTRLTVV.